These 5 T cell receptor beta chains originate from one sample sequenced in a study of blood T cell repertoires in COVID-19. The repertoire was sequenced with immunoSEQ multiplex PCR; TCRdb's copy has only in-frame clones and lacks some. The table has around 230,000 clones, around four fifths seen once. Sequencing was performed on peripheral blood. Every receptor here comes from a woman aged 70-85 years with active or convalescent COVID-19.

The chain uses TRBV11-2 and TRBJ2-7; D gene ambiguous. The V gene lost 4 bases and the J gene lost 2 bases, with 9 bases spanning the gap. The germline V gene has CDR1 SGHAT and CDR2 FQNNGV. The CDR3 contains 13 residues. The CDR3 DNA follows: TGTGCCAGCAGCTCCCCGTCTACCTACGAGCAGTACTTC. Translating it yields CASSSPSTYEQYF.

CDR3 sequence: CASSSHSLGGEEQYF. For the CDR3, the DNA is TGTGCCAGCAGTTCCCATTCACTCGGTGGGGAGGAGCAGTACTTC. The chain carries TRBV28 and TRBJ2-7, with D perhaps matching TRBD2 (5 bases). CDR3 size: 15 residues. V was pared by 4 bases and J by 7 bases, with 20 bases between. CDR1 is MDHEN, CDR2 SYDVKM, per germline.

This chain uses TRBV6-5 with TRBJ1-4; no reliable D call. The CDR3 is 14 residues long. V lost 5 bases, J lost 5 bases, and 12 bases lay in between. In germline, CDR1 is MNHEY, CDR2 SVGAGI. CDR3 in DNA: TGTGCCAGCAGTAAGCGATCCCTAAATGAAAAACTGTTTTTT. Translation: CASSKRSLNEKLFF.

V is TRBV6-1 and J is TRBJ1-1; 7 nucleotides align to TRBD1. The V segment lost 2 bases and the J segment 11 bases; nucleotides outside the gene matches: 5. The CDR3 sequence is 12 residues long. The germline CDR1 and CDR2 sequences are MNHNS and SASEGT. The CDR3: CASSEQGDSAFF. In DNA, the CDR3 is TGTGCCAGCAGTGAACAGGGGGACTCGGCTTTCTTT.

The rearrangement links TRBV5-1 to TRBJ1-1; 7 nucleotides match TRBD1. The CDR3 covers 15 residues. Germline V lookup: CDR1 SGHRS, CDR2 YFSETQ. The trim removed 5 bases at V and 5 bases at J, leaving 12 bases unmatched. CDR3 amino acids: CASRPQGTGETEAFF. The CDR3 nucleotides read TGCGCCAGCAGACCACAGGGGACGGGAGAGACTGAAGCTTTCTTT.